This T cell receptor beta chain was captured by sequencing in a study of regulatory T cells in long-lasting Graves disease (dated by TCRdb to about 2021). Background on the whole study: Persistent Graves' disease meant more than 5 years of antithyroid drug treatment with TSH receptor autoantibodies that stayed positive. Persistent Graves' disease patients were compared with newly diagnosed Graves' disease patients by peripheral blood TCR sequencing and RNA sequencing. TCR sequencing covered roughly 13 persistent and some 20 newly diagnosed Graves' disease patients, some 33 samples in total. The study was registered as a clinical trial and conducted in China. Persistent Graves' disease patients in the clinical cohort had taken antithyroid drugs for approximately 10 years on average. What the authors observed across the whole study: Persistent disease showed preferential use of TRBV28, TRBJ1-2 and TRBJ2-5, whereas newly diagnosed disease favored TRBV20-1 and TRBJ2-1. Compared with newly diagnosed patients, persistent Graves' disease patients had lower TCR Shannon entropy and fewer highly expanded clones, which suggests clonal expansion. Peripheral blood alone was examined, since thyroid tissue, which constituted the primary lesion, could not be accessed. More public clonotypes were shared among persistent patients (around 2,600) than among newly diagnosed patients (under 1,000). The authors noted that the small sample size was a limitation that may lower accuracy. Sequencing and analysis were limited to the TCR beta chain.

The library was built by means of multiplex PCR. Sequenced using an Illumina HiSeq 4000. TCR beta libraries were built with iRepertoire HTBI primers and Arm-PCR amplification of CDR3 regions. Gel purification was performed on PCR products prior to sequencing. The paper's processing steps were these. Gene usage analysis of CDR3 amino acid clonotypes relied on the roughly 60 TRBV and about 15 TRBJ segments identified across samples. COPE and FqMerger were used to merge filtered high-quality paired reads into contigs. BLAST was used to align contigs to IMGT TRBV, TRBD and TRBJ reference genes, and CDR3 was defined according to IMGT. Any clonotype with a frequency above 0.1% was counted as a highly expanded clone. Shannon entropy was used to measure repertoire diversity, and the Gini coefficient was used to measure V-J evenness. A clonotype found in more than one individual was treated as public. TCRdb trimmed public reads at Q25 via fastp, called clones via MiXCR and kept in-frame beta chains. Identical CDR3 protein sequences are pooled into one entry, listed with their most common genes and DNA. TCRdb assigned the V and J calls; the authors' analysis was not used. Here the sample has approximately 500,000 distinct CDR3 sequences; roughly 21% occur a single time. In total, the top ten clones hold about 7% of the sample.

The CDR3, cysteine through phenylalanine, is 17 amino acids long. CDR3 DNA only is kept here, 51 bases in frame from base 1. V loses 2 bases, J loses 1 base, and the germline ends lie 15 bases apart. CDR1 and CDR2 are read off the germline V gene (reference sequence) as MNHEY and SMNVEV. What this sample's time point label stands for: persistent/refractory GD, antithyroid drugs over 5 years with positive TRAb. For both TCR sequencing and RNA sequencing, RNA was extracted from PBMCs using TRIzol. The diagnosis of Graves' disease followed American Thyroid Association guidelines. The patients came from an endocrinology department in Xi'an, China. From each patient, approximately 9.9 milliliters of peripheral blood was collected into an EDTA anticoagulant tube. Ficoll Paque Plus density gradient separation was used to isolate PBMCs, and no further T cell sorting was performed. An Agilent 2100 Bioanalyzer and agarose gel were used to check RNA quality, and a NanoDrop 2000 was used to measure RNA concentration.

This clonotype was found many times. Its antigen remains unidentified. Base quality data are lacking; no much larger clone is found one base away. Sequenced here: peripheral blood mononuclear cells (PBMCs), sampled when the disease was refractory, from a patient treated with antithyroid drugs. The clonotype was recovered from a female donor with Graves disease. The chain is encoded by TRBV27 joined to TRBJ1-5; a tentative D call is TRBD1 (6 bases match). Here the CDR3 is given as CASSLGRGRDSNQPQHF. The DNA sequence is as follows: TGTGCCAGCAGTTTAGGGCGGGGGCGAGACAGCAATCAGCCCCAGCATTTT.